Below, 9 T cell receptor beta chains from the same sample are listed, as sequenced in a study of T cell clones after liver transplantation. The method was immunoSEQ multiplex PCR; TCRdb's version includes in-frame clones alone and lacks a portion of them. The sample has over 100,000 clones, 75% to 85% seen once. This specimen consisted of CD4+ T cells from blood, obtained before liver transplant. These receptors all stem from a human donor who received a liver transplant.

The table lists this clone with a few counts. The CDR3 nucleotides are TGTGCCAGCAGCGTTTCCCTGGCGGGAGCTGGGTACGAGCAGTACTTC. This sequence encodes CASSVSLAGAGYEQYF. J is TRBJ2-7 and V is TRBV9; 7 nucleotides match TRBD2. Germline CDR1 SGDLS, CDR2 YYNGEE. The CDR3 is 16 amino acids. The V segment lost 2 bases and the J segment 4 bases; nucleotides outside the gene matches: 12.

The genes are TRBV10-3 and TRBJ1-2; tentative D call: TRBD1 (6 bases). Deletions cut 6 bases from V and 3 bases from J, with 11 bases between. Germline CDR1 ENHRY, CDR2 SYGVKD. This CDR3 has 13 residues. CDR3 sequence reads: CAIRADSDYGYTF. Here the CDR3 DNA reads TGTGCCATCAGAGCGGACAGTGACTATGGCTACACCTTC.

J is TRBJ1-2 and V is TRBV5-1, with D tentatively TRBD1 (5 bases). CDR1 is SGHRS and CDR2 is YFSETQ in the germline V gene. V lost 0 bases, J lost 3 bases, and 12 bases lay in between. CDR3 length: 15 amino acids. The CDR3 is CASSLGSTGDYGYTF. CDR3 nucleotide sequence: TGCGCCAGCAGCTTGGGGTCTACAGGCGACTATGGCTACACCTTC.

The chain is built from TRBV25-1 and TRBJ1-6; D may be TRBD1 (5 bases). This CDR3 is 16 amino acids long. Trimming removed 6 bases from V and 7 bases from J, with 19 bases in between. Germline V gene lookup returns CDR1 MGHDK and CDR2 SYGVNS. This CDR3 reads CASRASGTVKNSPLHF. CDR3 nucleotide sequence: TGTGCCAGCAGAGCGTCCGGGACGGTAAAGAATTCACCCCTCCACTTT.

The V and J genes are TRBV28 and TRBJ1-1; no firm D call. Germline V gene sequence: CDR1 MDHEN, CDR2 SYDVKM. Trimming stripped 4 bases from V and 0 bases from J, with 9 bases between. The CDR3 runs 14 residues. CDR3 bases: TGTGCCAGCAGTTCCGACGGAATGAACACTGAAGCTTTCTTT. Protein: CASSSDGMNTEAFF.

The chain is built from TRBV11-2 and TRBJ2-7; tentative D call: TRBD1 (5 bases). With 5 bases removed from V and 4 bases from J, the gap between germline ends came to 12 bases. Germline values: CDR1 SGHAT, CDR2 FQNNGV. The CDR3 consists of 13 residues. DNA for the CDR3: TGTGCCAGCAGCGTGACAGCCCCTTACGAGCAGTACTTC. It specifies CASSVTAPYEQYF. Full variable domain (rest looked up from reference TRBV11-2 and TRBJ2-7): EAGVAQSPRYKIIEKRQSVAFWCNPISGHATLYWYQQILGQGPKLLIQFQNNGVVDDSQLPKDRFSAERLKGVDSTLKIQPAKLEDSAVYLCASSVTAPYEQYFGPGTRLTVT.

The chain couples TRBV29-1 to TRBJ2-7, with TRBD2 matching 7 bases. V gave up 4 bases and J gave up 4 bases; unmatched junction bases: 7. This CDR3 region has 13 residues. Per the germline V gene, CDR1 is SQVTM and CDR2 is ANQGSEA. In nucleotides, the CDR3 is TGCAGCGTTGGACGTGGGGGGGGGTACGAGCAGTACTTC. Amino acids: CSVGRGGGYEQYF.

This clone is a singleton in its sample. The rearrangement links TRBV11-1 to TRBJ1-6; no reliable D call. V was trimmed by 6 bases and J by 4 bases, leaving 13 bases between them. Germline assignment: CDR1 SGHAT and CDR2 FQDESV (reference sequence). The CDR3 covers 15 residues. The CDR3 region has the DNA TGTGCCAGCAGTTCGACCCTTTCTTATAATTCACCCCTCCACTTT. Its protein is CASSSTLSYNSPLHF.

As DNA, the CDR3 is TGTGCCAGCAGCGTGGGACTAGCGGGGGCCTTCATTATTAACACCGGGGAGCTGTTTTTT. This codes for CASSVGLAGAFIINTGELFF. This rearrangement joins TRBV9 to TRBJ2-2; 14 nucleotides line up with TRBD2. V was clipped by 2 bases and J by 2 bases; unmatched bases: 11. Germline V lookup: CDR1 SGDLS, CDR2 YYNGEE. The CDR3 covers 20 residues.